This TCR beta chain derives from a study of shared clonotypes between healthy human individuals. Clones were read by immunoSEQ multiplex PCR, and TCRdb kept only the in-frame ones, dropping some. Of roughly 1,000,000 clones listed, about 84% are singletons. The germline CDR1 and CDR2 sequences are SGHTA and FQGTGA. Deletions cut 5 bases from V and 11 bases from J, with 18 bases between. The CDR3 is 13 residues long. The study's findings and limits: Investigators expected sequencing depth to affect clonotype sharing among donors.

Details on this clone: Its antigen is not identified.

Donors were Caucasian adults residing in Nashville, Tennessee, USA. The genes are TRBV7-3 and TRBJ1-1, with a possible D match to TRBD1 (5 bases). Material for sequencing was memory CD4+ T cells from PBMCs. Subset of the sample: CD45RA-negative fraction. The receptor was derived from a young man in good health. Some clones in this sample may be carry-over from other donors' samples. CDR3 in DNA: TGTGCCAGCAGCCGCCAACCGGGGGGTCGGGCTTTCTTT. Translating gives CASSRQPGGRAFF. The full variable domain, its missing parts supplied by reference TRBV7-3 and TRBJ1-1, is GAGVSQTPSNKVTEKGKYVELRCDPISGHTALYWYRQSLGQGPEFLIYFQGTGAADDSGLPNDRFFAVRPEGSVSTLKIQRTERGDSAVYLCASSRQPGGRAFFGQGTRLTVV.